This T cell receptor (beta chain) stems from a study of CD4 T cells in relation to SARS-CoV-2 and coronaviruses. Overall study context: The HLA restriction of the shared crossreactive spike epitopes was mapped. Study-level findings and limits: According to naive versus memory sequencing, detected responses are memory recall, not newly primed. Samples before the pandemic and after infection were not matched within any donor.

CDR3 size: 13 residues. Trimming cost V 7 bases and J 5 bases, with 9 bases left between them. The V gene's germline CDR1 is LGHDT and CDR2 YNNKEL (reference sequence). Naive and memory CD4+ T cell DNA was deep-sequenced without culture. The repertoire was sequenced with immunoSEQ multiplex PCR; TCRdb's copy has only in-frame clones and lacks some. In the table there are about 38,000 clones, roughly 90% of which are singletons. This clone was observed once. Its antigen is still unknown. The material sequenced was memory CD4+ T cells from PBMCs. The chain employs TRBV3-1 (or the pseudogene TRBV3-2) and TRBJ1-6; D call uncertain. This sequence was found in an adult with COVID-19. CDR3 nucleotide sequence: TGTGCCAGCACCCGGTGGAATAATTCACCCCTCCACTTT. Translation gives CASTRWNNSPLHF.